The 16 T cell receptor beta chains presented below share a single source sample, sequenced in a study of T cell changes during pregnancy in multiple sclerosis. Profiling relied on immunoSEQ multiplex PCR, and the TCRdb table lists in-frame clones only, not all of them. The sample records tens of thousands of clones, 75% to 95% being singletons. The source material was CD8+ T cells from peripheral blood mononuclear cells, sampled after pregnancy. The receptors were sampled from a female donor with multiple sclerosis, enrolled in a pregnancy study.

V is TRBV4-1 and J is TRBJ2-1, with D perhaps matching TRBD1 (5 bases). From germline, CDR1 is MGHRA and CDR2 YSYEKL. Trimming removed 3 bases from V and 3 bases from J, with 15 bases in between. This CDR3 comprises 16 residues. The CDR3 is CASSHRTRSFYNEQFF. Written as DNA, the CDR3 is TGCGCCAGCAGCCACAGGACACGAAGCTTCTACAATGAGCAGTTCTTC.

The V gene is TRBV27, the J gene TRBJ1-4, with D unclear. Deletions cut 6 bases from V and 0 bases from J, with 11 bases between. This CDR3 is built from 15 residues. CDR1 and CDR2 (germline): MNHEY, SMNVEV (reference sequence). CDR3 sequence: CASRPGVATNEKLFF. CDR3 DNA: TGTGCCAGCAGACCTGGAGTTGCAACTAATGAAAAACTGTTTTTT.

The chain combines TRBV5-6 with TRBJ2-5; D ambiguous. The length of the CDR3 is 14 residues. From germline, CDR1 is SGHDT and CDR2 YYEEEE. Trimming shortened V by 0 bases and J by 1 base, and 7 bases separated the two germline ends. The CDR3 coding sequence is TGTGCCAGCAGCTTGGGCAGGTTCCAAGAGACCCAGTACTTC. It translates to CASSLGRFQETQYF.

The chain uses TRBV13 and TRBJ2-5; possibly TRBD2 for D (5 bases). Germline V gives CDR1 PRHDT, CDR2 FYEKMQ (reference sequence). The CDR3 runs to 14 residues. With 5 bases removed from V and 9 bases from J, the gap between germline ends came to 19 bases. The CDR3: CASSPRDSPEAQYF. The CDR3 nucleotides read TGTGCCAGCAGCCCCCGGGATTCTCCTGAGGCCCAGTACTTC.

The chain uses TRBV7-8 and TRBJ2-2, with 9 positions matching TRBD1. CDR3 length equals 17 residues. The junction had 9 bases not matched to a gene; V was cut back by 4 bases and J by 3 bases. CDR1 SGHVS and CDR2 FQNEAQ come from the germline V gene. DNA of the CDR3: TGTGCCAGCAGCTACCCCCGGGACAGGGCCTACACCGGGGAGCTGTTTTTT. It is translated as CASSYPRDRAYTGELFF.

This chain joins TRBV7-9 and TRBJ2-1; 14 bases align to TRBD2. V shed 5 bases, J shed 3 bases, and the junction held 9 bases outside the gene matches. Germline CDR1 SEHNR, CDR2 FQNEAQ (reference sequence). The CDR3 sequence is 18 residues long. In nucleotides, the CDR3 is TGTGCCAGCAGCCCCCCAGGACTAGCGGGAGGCTTCTACAATGAGCAGTTCTTC. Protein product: CASSPPGLAGGFYNEQFF. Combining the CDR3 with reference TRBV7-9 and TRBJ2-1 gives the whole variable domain DTGVSQNPRHKITKRGQNVTFRCDPISEHNRLYWYRQTLGQGPEFLTYFQNEAQLEKSRLLSDRFSAERPKGSFSTLEIQRTEQGDSAMYLCASSPPGLAGGFYNEQFFGPGTRLTVL.

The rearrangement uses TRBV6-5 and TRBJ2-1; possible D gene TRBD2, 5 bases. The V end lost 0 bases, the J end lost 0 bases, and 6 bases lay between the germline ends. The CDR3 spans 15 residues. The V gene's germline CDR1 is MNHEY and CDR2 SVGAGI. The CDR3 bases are TGTGCCAGCAGTTACTCGGCGGGCTCCTACAATGAGCAGTTCTTC. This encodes CASSYSAGSYNEQFF.

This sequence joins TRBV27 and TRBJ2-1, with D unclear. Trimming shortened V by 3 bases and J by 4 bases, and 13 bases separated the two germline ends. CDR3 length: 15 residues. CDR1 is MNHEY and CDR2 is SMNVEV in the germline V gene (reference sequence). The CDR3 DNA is TGTGCCAGCAGTTTTAAAGAGGTCCGGTACAATGAGCAGTTCTTC. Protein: CASSFKEVRYNEQFF.

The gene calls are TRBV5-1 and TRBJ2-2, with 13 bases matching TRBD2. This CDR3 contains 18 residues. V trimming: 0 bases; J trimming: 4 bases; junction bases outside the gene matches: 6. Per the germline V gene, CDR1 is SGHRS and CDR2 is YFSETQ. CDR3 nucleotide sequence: TGCGCCAGCAGCTTGGTTACTAGCGGGAGGGCGATCACCGGGGAGCTGTTTTTT. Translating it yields CASSLVTSGRAITGELFF.

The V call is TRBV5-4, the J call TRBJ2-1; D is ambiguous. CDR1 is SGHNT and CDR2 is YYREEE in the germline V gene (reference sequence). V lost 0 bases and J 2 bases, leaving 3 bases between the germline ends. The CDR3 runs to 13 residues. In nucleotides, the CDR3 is TGTGCCAGCAGCTTGGATACCTACAATGAGCAGTTCTTC. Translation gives CASSLDTYNEQFF.

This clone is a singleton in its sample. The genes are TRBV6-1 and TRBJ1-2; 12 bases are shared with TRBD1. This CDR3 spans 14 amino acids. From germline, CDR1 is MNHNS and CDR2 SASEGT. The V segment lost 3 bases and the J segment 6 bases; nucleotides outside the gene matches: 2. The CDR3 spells CASSEGTGGDGYTF. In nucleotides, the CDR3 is TGTGCCAGCAGTGAGGGGACAGGGGGCGATGGCTACACCTTC.

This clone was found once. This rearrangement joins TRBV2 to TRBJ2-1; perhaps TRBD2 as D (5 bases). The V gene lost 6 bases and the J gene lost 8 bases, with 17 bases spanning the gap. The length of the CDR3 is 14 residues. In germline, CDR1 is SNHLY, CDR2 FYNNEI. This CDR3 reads CASRSRDNLDEQFF. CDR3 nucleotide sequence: TGTGCCAGCAGGAGCCGGGATAATTTGGATGAGCAGTTCTTC. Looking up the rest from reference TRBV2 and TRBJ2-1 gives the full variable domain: EPEVTQTPSHQVTQMGQEVILRCVPISNHLYFYWYRQILGQKVEFLVSFYNNEISEKSEIFDDQFSVERPDGSNFTLKIRSTKLEDSAMYFCASRSRDNLDEQFFGPGTRLTVL.

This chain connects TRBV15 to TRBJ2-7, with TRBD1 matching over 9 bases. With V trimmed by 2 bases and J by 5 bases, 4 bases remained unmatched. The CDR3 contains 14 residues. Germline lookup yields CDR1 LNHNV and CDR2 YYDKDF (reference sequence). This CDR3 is CATSRRTGVNEQYF. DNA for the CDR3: TGTGCCACCAGCAGAAGGACAGGGGTCAACGAGCAGTACTTC.

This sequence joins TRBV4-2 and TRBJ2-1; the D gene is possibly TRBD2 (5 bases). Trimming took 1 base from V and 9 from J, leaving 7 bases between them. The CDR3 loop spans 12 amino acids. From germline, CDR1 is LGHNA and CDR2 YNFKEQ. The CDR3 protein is CASSQGAGEQFF. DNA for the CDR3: TGTGCCAGCAGCCAAGGGGCGGGTGAGCAGTTCTTC.

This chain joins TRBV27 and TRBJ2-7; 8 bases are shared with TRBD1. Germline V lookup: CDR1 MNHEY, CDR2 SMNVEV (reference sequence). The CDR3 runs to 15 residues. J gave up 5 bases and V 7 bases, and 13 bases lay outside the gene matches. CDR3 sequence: CASNRRRDRSDEQYF. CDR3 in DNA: TGTGCCAGCAATCGTCGACGGGACAGGAGCGACGAGCAGTACTTC.

The CDR3 nucleotides read TGTGCCAGCAGCGTAGCTAGCGGGATCTACAATGAGCAGTTCTTC. It is translated as CASSVASGIYNEQFF. The gene calls are TRBV9 and TRBJ2-1; 9 nucleotides line up with TRBD2. CDR3 length equals 15 residues. The ends lost 0 bases at V and 3 bases at J; junction bases unmatched: 1. CDR1 and CDR2 from the germline V gene are SGDLS and YYNGEE.